This TCR beta chain was observed in a study of blood T cell repertoires in COVID-19. The overall study: Material from acute and convalescent COVID-19 was sourced from the United States, Italy and Spain. In each case, the material was cDNA or gDNA derived from T cells, B-cell-depleted T cells, or PBMCs.

Concerning this clone itself: Other DNA sequences from this sample encode an identical CDR3 as well.

Authors' analysis steps: Amplification of reference gene primers was used by the study to estimate nucleated cell counts. The protocol was immunoSEQ multiplex PCR, while the TCRdb copy is restricted to in-frame clones and leaves out a portion. V and J calls and clone size are given by that table; D and trimming were obtained from the DNA. The sample shows 130,000 to 150,000 clones, under 90% of them seen only once. V lost 3 bases and J 6 bases, leaving 12 bases between the germline ends. CDR1 and CDR2 (germline): SGHRS, YFSETQ. The CDR3 has 14 amino acids. Sample: peripheral blood. V usage is TRBV5-1 and J usage is TRBJ2-2; tentative D call: TRBD2 (6 bases). The TCR sequence derives from a human donor in a cohort sampled during active COVID-19. The CDR3 sequence: CASSSLGGAGELFF. The DNA for the CDR3 is TGCGCCAGCAGCTCCCTGGGGGGTGCCGGGGAGCTGTTTTTT.